This TCR beta chain is drawn from a study of identical twins (dated by TCRdb to between 2015 and 2016). For the wider study: The study deep-sequenced TCR alpha and beta repertoires from monozygotic twins, unrelated adults of various ages and cord blood to test whether fetal clonotypes persist. To rule out contamination, replicate twin experiments were performed at different times with different library preparation protocols.

All donors were healthy Caucasians. Three pairs of female monozygotic twins, all aged roughly 18 to 29 years, were included in the twin cohort. Peripheral blood mononuclear cells were the source from which RNA for the TCR libraries was isolated. Points the paper makes about the study in general: Out-of-frame TCR alpha sharing in monozygotic twins was systematically underestimated by recombination models, whereas sharing between unrelated individuals was in agreement with the recombination models. Conclusions relied on cross-sectional statistical analysis, since the same donors could not be followed over many years. Compared with coincidental sharing between unrelated individuals, an excess of low generation-probability sequences was observed among out-of-frame TCR alpha sequences shared between twins. The excess sharing between twins in beta out-of-frame sequences was weaker because fewer shared sequences reduced the signal-to-noise ratio. Invariant T cells such as MAIT and iNKT could partly confound zero-insertion analyses, though diverse VJ usage argued against this for most clonotypes. Abundant cord blood beta clonotypes had fewer insertions, young adult naive repertoires showed a similar but weaker trend, and memory repertoires showed no such trend.

Preparation of the library involved 5' RACE. The sequencer listed for this sample is Illumina HiSeq 2000. A universal primer binding site was added through template switching, and the final cDNA carried a unique molecular identifier so that TCR cDNA molecules could be counted accurately. Specific primers in the conserved constant-segment region were used to synthesize first-strand cDNA for TCR alpha and beta chains. To control for contamination, every cDNA library carried two barcodes: a SMART-Mk sample barcode plus Illumina barcodes. TruSeq adapter sequences along with Illumina sample barcodes were introduced in two successive PCR steps. TCR alpha and beta cDNA libraries were sequenced on the Illumina HiSeq platform with custom primers. Under the source paper's analysis protocol: MiGEC processed the raw reads to extract unique molecular identifiers, while MiXCR was used to determine the CDR3 positions. Recombination models were inferred per individual with the repgenHMM and IGoR tools using an EM algorithm. Shared clonotype analysis was performed with the tcR package in R, normalizing sharing by the product of cloneset sizes. To study raw recombination without the effects of thymic and clonal selection, out-of-frame nonproductive sequences were analyzed. The public reads were quality trimmed at Q25 with fastp and then assembled into clones with MiXCR by TCRdb, keeping productive beta chains. Every CDR3 protein is listed once, alongside the most common genes and DNA of its rows. TCRdb's processing, not the study's, gives the V and J calls here. A total of about 570,000 distinct CDR3 sequences appear in this sample, around 9.6% of them only once. The ten biggest clones cover around 3.1% of the sample.

A word on this clonotype: The antigen this receptor binds is unknown. No clone much larger than this one lies a single base away; base qualities are absent.

Separately, the same data were catalogued under a study of yellow fever vaccine responses in identical twins. As the second publication notes: The T cell response to vaccination in identical twins was reported by the authors to appear partly convergent and partly personalized. The study precisely tracked vaccine-responding T cell clones in identical twins.

This receptor was identified in a woman under 30 in good health. The sequencing sample was made of PBMCs.

The nucleotides are TGTGCCAGCGGAGGACTAGCGGGCAGCACAGATACGCAGTATTTT. The translation is CASGGLAGSTDTQYF. The rearranged segments are TRBV12-3 or TRBV12-4 and TRBJ2-3, and 11 bases in between align with TRBD2. The CDR3 runs 15 residues from the cysteine to the phenylalanine. Of the read, only the CDR3 DNA is kept; its 45 bases are in frame from base 1. V trim: 8 bases; J trim: 0 bases; unmatched bases: 4.